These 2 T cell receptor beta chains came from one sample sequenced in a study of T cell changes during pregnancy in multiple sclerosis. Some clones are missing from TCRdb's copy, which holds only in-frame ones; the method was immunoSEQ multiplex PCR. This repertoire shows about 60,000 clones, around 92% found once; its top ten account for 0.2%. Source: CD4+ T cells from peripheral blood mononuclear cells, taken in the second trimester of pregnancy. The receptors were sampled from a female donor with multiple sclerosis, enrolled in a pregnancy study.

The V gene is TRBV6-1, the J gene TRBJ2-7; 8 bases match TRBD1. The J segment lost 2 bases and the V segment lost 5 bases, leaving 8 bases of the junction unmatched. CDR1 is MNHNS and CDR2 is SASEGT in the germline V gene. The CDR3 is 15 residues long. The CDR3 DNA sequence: TGTGCCAGCAGTACCCGGACAGGGTATGCCTACGAGCAGTACTTC. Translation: CASSTRTGYAYEQYF.

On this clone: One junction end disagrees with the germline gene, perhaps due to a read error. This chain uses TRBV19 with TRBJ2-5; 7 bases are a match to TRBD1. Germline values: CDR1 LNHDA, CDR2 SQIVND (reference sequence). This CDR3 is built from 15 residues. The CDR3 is CASTPDRRIQETRYF. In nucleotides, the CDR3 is TGTGCCAGTACTCCGGACAGGAGGATCCAAGAGACCCGGTACTTC.